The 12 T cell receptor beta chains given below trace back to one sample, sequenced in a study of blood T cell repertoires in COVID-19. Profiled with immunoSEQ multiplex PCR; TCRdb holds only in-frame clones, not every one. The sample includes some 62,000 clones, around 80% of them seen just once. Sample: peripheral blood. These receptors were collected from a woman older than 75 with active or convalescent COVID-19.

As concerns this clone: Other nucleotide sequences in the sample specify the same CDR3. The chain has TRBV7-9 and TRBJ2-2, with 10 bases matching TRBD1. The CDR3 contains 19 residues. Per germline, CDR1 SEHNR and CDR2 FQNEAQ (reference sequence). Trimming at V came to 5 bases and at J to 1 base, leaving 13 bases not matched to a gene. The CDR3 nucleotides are TGTGCCAGCAGCCCAAGACAGGGGGCGCTTATCCAGAACACCGGGGAGCTGTTTTTT. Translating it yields CASSPRQGALIQNTGELFF.

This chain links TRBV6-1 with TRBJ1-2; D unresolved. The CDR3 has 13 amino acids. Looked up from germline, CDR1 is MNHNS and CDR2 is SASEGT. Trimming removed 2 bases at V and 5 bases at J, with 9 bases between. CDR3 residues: CASSEPEEYGYTF. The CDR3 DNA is TGTGCCAGCAGTGAACCGGAGGAGTATGGCTACACCTTC.

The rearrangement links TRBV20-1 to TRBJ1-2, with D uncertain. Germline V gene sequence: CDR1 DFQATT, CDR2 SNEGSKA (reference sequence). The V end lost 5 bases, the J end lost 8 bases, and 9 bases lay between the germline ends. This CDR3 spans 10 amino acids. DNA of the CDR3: TGCAGTGCTTGGCAGGCGGGCTACACCTTC. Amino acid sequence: CSAWQAGYTF.

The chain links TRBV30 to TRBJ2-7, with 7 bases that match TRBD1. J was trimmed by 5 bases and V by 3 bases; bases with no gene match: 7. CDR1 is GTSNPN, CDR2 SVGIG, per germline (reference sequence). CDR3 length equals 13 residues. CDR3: CAWRTTGVNEQYF. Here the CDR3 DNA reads TGTGCCTGGAGGACAACAGGGGTCAACGAGCAGTACTTC.

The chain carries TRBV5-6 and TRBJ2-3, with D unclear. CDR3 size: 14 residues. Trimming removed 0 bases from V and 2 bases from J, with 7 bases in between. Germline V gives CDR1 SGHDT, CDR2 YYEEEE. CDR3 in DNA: TGTGCCAGCAGCTTGGTCGTATCCACAGATACGCAGTATTTT. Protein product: CASSLVVSTDTQYF.

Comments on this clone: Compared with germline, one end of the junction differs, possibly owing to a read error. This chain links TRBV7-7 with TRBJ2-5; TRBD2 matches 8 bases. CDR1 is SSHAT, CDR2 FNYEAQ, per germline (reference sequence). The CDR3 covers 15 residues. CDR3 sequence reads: CASSLVTSGQETQYF. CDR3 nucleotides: TGTGCTAGCAGCTTAGTAACTAGCGGACAAGAGACCCAGTACTTC.

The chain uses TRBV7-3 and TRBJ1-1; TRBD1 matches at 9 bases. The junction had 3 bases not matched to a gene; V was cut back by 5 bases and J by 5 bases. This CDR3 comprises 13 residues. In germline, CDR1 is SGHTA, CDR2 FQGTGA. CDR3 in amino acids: CASSPGTGTEAFF. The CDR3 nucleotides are TGTGCCAGCAGCCCTGGGACAGGGACTGAAGCTTTCTTT.

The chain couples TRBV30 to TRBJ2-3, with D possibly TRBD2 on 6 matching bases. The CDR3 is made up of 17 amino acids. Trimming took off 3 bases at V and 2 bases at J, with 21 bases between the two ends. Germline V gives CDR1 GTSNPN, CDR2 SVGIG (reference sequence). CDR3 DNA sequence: TGTGCCTGGAGCGGCGGGACCACCGGAATCTTCACAGATACGCAGTATTTT. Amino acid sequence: CAWSGGTTGIFTDTQYF.

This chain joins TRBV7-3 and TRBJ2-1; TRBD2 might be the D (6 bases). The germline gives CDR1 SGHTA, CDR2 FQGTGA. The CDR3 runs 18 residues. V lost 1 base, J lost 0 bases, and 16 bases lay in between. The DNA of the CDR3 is TGTGCCAGCAGCTTAAAATGGGCGGGGCCCAGCTCCTACAATGAGCAGTTCTTC. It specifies CASSLKWAGPSSYNEQFF.

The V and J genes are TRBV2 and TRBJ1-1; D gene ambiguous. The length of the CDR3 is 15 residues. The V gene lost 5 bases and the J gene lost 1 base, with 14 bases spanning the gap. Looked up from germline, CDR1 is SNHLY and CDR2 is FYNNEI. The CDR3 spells CASSPVRGRNTEAFF. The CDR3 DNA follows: TGTGCCAGCAGTCCAGTTAGAGGGAGGAACACTGAAGCTTTCTTT. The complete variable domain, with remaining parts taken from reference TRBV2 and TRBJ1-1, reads EPEVTQTPSHQVTQMGQEVILRCVPISNHLYFYWYRQILGQKVEFLVSFYNNEISEKSEIFDDQFSVERPDGSNFTLKIRSTKLEDSAMYFCASSPVRGRNTEAFFGQGTRLTVV.

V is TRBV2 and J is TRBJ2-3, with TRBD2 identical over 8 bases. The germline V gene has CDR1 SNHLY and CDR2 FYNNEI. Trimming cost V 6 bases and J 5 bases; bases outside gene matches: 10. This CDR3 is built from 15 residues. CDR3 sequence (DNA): TGTGCCAGCAGCGGTGAAGGTAGCGGGGAAGATACGCAGTATTTT. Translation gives CASSGEGSGEDTQYF.

This CDR3 is CASSYGQFNNSPLHF. CDR3 sequence (DNA): TGTGCCAGCAGCTATGGACAGTTTAATAATTCACCCCTCCACTTT. V gene TRBV2 combines with J gene TRBJ1-6, with D possibly being TRBD1 (6 bases). CDR1 and CDR2 (germline): SNHLY, FYNNEI. This CDR3 is 15 amino acids long. V lost 6 bases to trimming and J lost 5 bases, with 14 bases between them.